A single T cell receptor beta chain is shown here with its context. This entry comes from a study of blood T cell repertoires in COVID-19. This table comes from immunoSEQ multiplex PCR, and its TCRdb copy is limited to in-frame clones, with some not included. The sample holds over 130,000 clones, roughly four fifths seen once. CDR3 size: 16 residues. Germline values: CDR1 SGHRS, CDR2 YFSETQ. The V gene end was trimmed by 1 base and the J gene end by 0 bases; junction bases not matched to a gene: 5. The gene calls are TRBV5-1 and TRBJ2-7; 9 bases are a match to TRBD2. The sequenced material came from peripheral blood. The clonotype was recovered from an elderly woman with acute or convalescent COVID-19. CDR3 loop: CASSLSLAGFSYEQYF. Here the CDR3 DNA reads TGCGCCAGCAGCTTGAGTCTAGCGGGATTCTCCTACGAGCAGTACTTC.